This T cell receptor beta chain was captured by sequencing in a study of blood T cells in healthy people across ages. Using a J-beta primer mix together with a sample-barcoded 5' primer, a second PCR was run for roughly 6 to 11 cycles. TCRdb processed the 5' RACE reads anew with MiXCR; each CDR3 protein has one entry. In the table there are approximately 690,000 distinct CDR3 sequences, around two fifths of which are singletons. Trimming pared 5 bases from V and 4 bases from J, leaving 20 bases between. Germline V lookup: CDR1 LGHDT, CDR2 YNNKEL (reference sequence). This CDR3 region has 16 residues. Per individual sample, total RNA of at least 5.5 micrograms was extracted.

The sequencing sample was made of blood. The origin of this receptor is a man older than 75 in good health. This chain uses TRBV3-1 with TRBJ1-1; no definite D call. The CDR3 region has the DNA TGTGCCAGCAGCACATACCGGAGAGCGGTGGGCACTGAAGCTTTCTTT. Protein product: CASSTYRRAVGTEAFF. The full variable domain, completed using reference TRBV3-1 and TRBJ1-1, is DTAVSQTPKYLVTQMGNDKSIKCEQNLGHDTMYWYKQDSKKFLKIMFSYNNKELIINETVPNRFSPKSPDKAHLNLHINSLELGDSAVYFCASSTYRRAVGTEAFFGQGTRLTVV.